The 26 T cell receptor beta chains in this list originate from one sample, sequenced in a study of blood T cell repertoires in COVID-19. The table came from immunoSEQ multiplex PCR; TCRdb's copy has only in-frame clones and leaves some out. This table holds around 150,000 clones, over 75% found once. The sample was peripheral blood. Receptors originate from a woman in her fifties or sixties with active COVID-19.

A note on this clone: Other DNA sequences in the sample encode the same CDR3. The CDR3 region has the DNA TGCGCCAGCAGCTTGGTATACAGGCCTAATGAAAAACTGTTTTTT. Translation gives CASSLVYRPNEKLFF. The chain is built from TRBV5-1 and TRBJ1-4; tentative D call: TRBD1 (5 bases). The V end was cut by 0 bases, the J end by 3 bases, with 9 bases between. The CDR3 is 15 residues long. Germline V gives CDR1 SGHRS, CDR2 YFSETQ.

This chain uses TRBV7-9 with TRBJ2-3; D unclear. This CDR3 has 13 amino acids. V was cut by 1 base and J by 6 bases, with 8 bases left in between. Germline V gene data show CDR1 as SEHNR and CDR2 as FQNEAQ (reference sequence). CDR3 in DNA: TGTGCCAGCAGCTTAGGGGCTGCGGATACGCAGTATTTT. Residues: CASSLGAADTQYF.

The gene calls are TRBV3-1 (or the pseudogene TRBV3-2) and TRBJ1-5; D is unclear. Germline-derived CDR1 and CDR2 are LGHDT and YNNKEL (reference sequence). Trimming removed 0 bases at V and 4 bases at J, with 10 bases between. The CDR3 consists of 15 residues. The CDR3 coding sequence is TGTGCCAGCAGCCAAGACACCCTAGCAAATCAGCCCCAGCATTTT. As protein: CASSQDTLANQPQHF.

This sequence joins TRBV28 and TRBJ1-4; perhaps TRBD1 as D (5 bases). Germline V gives CDR1 MDHEN, CDR2 SYDVKM. The CDR3 has 16 residues. V lost 6 bases and J 0 bases, leaving 14 bases between the germline ends. CDR3 sequence (DNA): TGTGCCAGCAGCATTGGGGGGAAAGCAACTAATGAAAAACTGTTTTTT. This encodes CASSIGGKATNEKLFF. The full variable domain, with the rest looked up from reference TRBV28 and TRBJ1-4, is DVKVTQSSRYLVKRTGEKVFLECVQDMDHENMFWYRQDPGLGLRLIYFSYDVKMKEKGDIPEGYSVSREKKERFSLILESASTNQTSMYLCASSIGGKATNEKLFFGSGTQLSVL.

This chain connects TRBV18 to TRBJ2-7; 7 bases are a match to TRBD2. CDR3 size: 18 residues. J lost 7 bases, V lost 4 bases, and 22 bases had no gene match. Germline V gives CDR1 KGHSH, CDR2 LQKENI. CDR3 region: CASSRQRGTGGVSREQYF. The DNA for the CDR3 is TGTGCCAGCTCACGACAACGGGGTACGGGGGGAGTATCGAGGGAGCAGTACTTC.

The count of this clone is one. This sequence joins TRBV4-3 and TRBJ2-1, with 10 bases identical to TRBD2. The V gene's germline CDR1 is LGHNA and CDR2 YSLEER. CDR3 size: 16 residues. After removal of 3 bases from V and 2 bases from J, the junction contained 4 bases not matched to a gene. DNA of the CDR3: TGCGCCAGCAGCCAGAGTAGCGGGAGGACCTACAATGAGCAGTTCTTC. Translation: CASSQSSGRTYNEQFF.

The chain recombines TRBV6-5 with TRBJ2-3, with 9 bases fitting TRBD2. This CDR3 contains 15 residues. The germline V gene has CDR1 MNHEY and CDR2 SVGAGI. V lost 4 bases to trimming and J lost 0 bases; unmatched junction nucleotides: 2. CDR3 sequence reads: CASSWGLASTDTQYF. In nucleotides, the CDR3 is TGTGCCAGCAGTTGGGGACTAGCAAGCACAGATACGCAGTATTTT.

The chain has TRBV2 and TRBJ1-2; D remains unclear. The CDR3 has 14 residues. The germline gives CDR1 SNHLY, CDR2 FYNNEI. Trimming removed 2 bases from V and 4 bases from J, with 11 bases in between. The CDR3 sequence: CASSEHGGSYGYTF. In DNA, the CDR3 is TGTGCCAGCAGTGAACATGGAGGGAGCTATGGCTACACCTTC.

The chain links TRBV4-1 to TRBJ2-1; 14 nucleotides line up with TRBD2. The CDR3 is 19 residues long. The J segment lost 5 bases and the V segment lost 0 bases, leaving 9 bases of the junction unmatched. Germline V CDR1 and CDR2: MGHRA, YSYEKL. The CDR3 is CASSQDSGTSGSYDNEQFF. The CDR3 DNA follows: TGCGCCAGCAGCCAAGATAGTGGGACTAGCGGGAGTTACGACAATGAGCAGTTCTTC.

The chain is built from TRBV30 and TRBJ1-1; D is uncertain. The CDR3 is 13 residues long. CDR1 and CDR2 (germline): GTSNPN, SVGIG (reference sequence). Trimming left V 4 bases short and J 1 base short, with 10 bases between. The chain's CDR3 is CAWTTPGNTEAFF. CDR3 nucleotides: TGTGCCTGGACCACTCCGGGGAACACTGAAGCTTTCTTT.

J is TRBJ2-7 and V is TRBV28, with 9 bases fitting TRBD1. J was trimmed by 2 bases and V by 7 bases; bases with no gene match: 12. This CDR3 is built from 16 residues. CDR1 and CDR2 (germline): MDHEN, SYDVKM. The CDR3: CASNPPPGQGTYEQYF. In nucleotides, the CDR3 is TGTGCCAGCAACCCCCCCCCGGGACAGGGTACCTACGAGCAGTACTTC.

The V call is TRBV6-2 or TRBV6-3, the J call TRBJ2-1; D is undetermined. Germline values: CDR1 MNHEY, CDR2 SVGEGT. V was shortened by 6 bases and J by 7 bases, with 10 bases between the two germline ends. This CDR3 is built from 12 residues. The CDR3 nucleotides read TGTGCCAGCAGCAAATACCGGAATGAGCAGTTCTTC. As protein: CASSKYRNEQFF.

This clone occurred once. This chain uses TRBV7-9 with TRBJ2-3; D is perhaps TRBD2 (5 bases). The CDR3 runs 17 residues. From germline, CDR1 is SEHNR and CDR2 FQNEAQ (reference sequence). V was pared by 5 bases and J by 4 bases, with 22 bases between. The CDR3 coding sequence is TGTGCCAGCAGCAAACCCAGAGGAGGAAGTACATCAGATACGCAGTATTTT. It specifies CASSKPRGGSTSDTQYF.

V is TRBV28 and J is TRBJ2-5; the match to TRBD2 covers 8 bases. V dropped 5 bases and J dropped 5; count of bases not matched to a gene: 13. The germline V gene encodes CDR1 MDHEN and CDR2 SYDVKM. The CDR3 is 16 amino acids. CDR3 sequence reads: CASSPNRGGRRETQYF. The CDR3 nucleotides read TGTGCCAGCAGTCCCAACCGGGGGGGGCGGAGGGAGACCCAGTACTTC.

This rearrangement joins TRBV7-6 to TRBJ2-2; a weak D match, TRBD1 (6 bases). V was trimmed by 3 bases and J by 0 bases, leaving 11 bases between them. The CDR3 covers 16 residues. Germline assignment: CDR1 SGHVS and CDR2 FNYEAQ. The CDR3 spells CASSFLWTANTGELFF. CDR3 bases: TGTGCCAGCAGCTTCCTTTGGACAGCGAACACCGGGGAGCTGTTTTTT.

This clone has only one observation. This chain connects TRBV27 to TRBJ2-1; D perhaps matches TRBD2 (5 bases). CDR1 and CDR2 (germline): MNHEY, SMNVEV (reference sequence). This CDR3 spans 15 amino acids. The V end lost 6 bases, the J end lost 0 bases, and 12 bases lay between the germline ends. The CDR3 coding sequence is TGTGCCAGCAGGGAGCGGTCCAGCTCCTACAATGAGCAGTTCTTC. Protein sequence: CASRERSSSYNEQFF.

The V gene is TRBV11-2, the J gene TRBJ2-7; D not resolved. The CDR3 has 14 residues. Trimming stripped 1 base from V and 3 bases from J, with 10 bases between. Germline assignment: CDR1 SGHAT and CDR2 FQNNGV. CDR3 bases: TGTGCCAGCAGCTTAGTACCAGGAAACTACGAGCAGTACTTC. Its protein is CASSLVPGNYEQYF.

This chain connects TRBV30 to TRBJ1-1, with D possibly matching TRBD1 (6 bases). V shed 5 bases and J shed 1 base, with 11 bases lying between them. This CDR3 region has 13 residues. Germline V gives CDR1 GTSNPN, CDR2 SVGIG (reference sequence). CDR3 DNA: TGTGCCTGGTCCAGGGGTACGAACACTGAAGCTTTCTTT. Protein product: CAWSRGTNTEAFF.

This clone was observed a single time. This chain joins TRBV19 and TRBJ2-5; TRBD2 agrees at 13 bases. The germline gives CDR1 LNHDA, CDR2 SQIVND (reference sequence). Germline trimming cut 5 bases from V and 2 bases from J; bases unmatched to any gene: 5. This CDR3 has 16 amino acids. CDR3 DNA sequence: TGTGCCAGTAGTCTACTAGCGGGAGGGCGGCAAGAGACCCAGTACTTC. It codes for CASSLLAGGRQETQYF.

The rearrangement joins TRBV2 to TRBJ1-1, with D hard to call. V lost 7 bases to trimming and J lost 12 bases, with 24 bases between them. There are 14 residues in the CDR3. CDR1 SNHLY and CDR2 FYNNEI come from the germline V gene. The CDR3 DNA is TGTGCCAGCAACCCAGAGGGCATGGCAGGCGAAACTTTCTTT. Translating gives CASNPEGMAGETFF.

The V and J genes are TRBV9 and TRBJ1-3, with D perhaps TRBD1 (6 bases). This CDR3 is 18 amino acids long. Germline loops: CDR1 SGDLS, CDR2 YYNGEE. With 4 bases removed from V and 2 bases from J, the gap between germline ends came to 22 bases. The CDR3 loop reads CASSPVPAGEGAGNTIYF. CDR3 DNA sequence: TGTGCCAGCAGCCCCGTCCCCGCGGGCGAGGGGGCTGGAAACACCATATATTTT.

J is TRBJ2-6 and V is TRBV14, with 8 bases identical to TRBD2. The trim removed 4 bases at V and 0 bases at J, leaving 11 bases unmatched. Germline V lookup: CDR1 SGHDN, CDR2 FVKESK. The CDR3 sequence is 19 residues long. CDR3: CASSLLRGALPSGANVLTF. Here the CDR3 DNA reads TGTGCCAGCAGCCTTTTGCGGGGGGCGCTACCCTCTGGGGCCAACGTCCTGACTTTC.

This rearrangement joins TRBV4-1 to TRBJ2-1, with D perhaps TRBD2 (6 bases). The CDR3 is 14 residues long. CDR1 is MGHRA and CDR2 is YSYEKL in the germline V gene. V was trimmed by 4 bases and J by 5 bases, leaving 12 bases between them. CDR3 nucleotides: TGCGCCAGCAGCCTGGCGGGGCGGAACAATGAGCAGTTCTTC. It encodes CASSLAGRNNEQFF.

This clone was counted between two and nine times. The chain couples TRBV27 to TRBJ1-4, with D perhaps matching TRBD1 (6 bases). V was clipped by 4 bases and J by 8 bases, with 14 bases between them. Germline CDR1 reads MNHEY; CDR2 reads SMNVEV (reference sequence). The CDR3 has 14 residues. The DNA of the CDR3 is TGTGCCAGCAGTTCGACAGGTTTGGCGGAAAAACTGTTTTTT. This gives the protein CASSSTGLAEKLFF.

The CDR3 here is CASSSPGESVDEQFF. The CDR3 DNA reads as TGTGCCAGCAGTTCCCCGGGAGAGTCAGTAGATGAGCAGTTCTTC. This rearrangement joins TRBV6-6 to TRBJ2-1; weak D call: TRBD2 (6 bases). CDR3 length: 15 residues. Germline loops: CDR1 MNHNY, CDR2 SVGAGI (reference sequence). Trimming removed 4 bases from V and 8 bases from J, with 18 bases in between.

This chain joins TRBV18 and TRBJ2-2; 10 bases are shared with TRBD1. CDR1 and CDR2 from the germline V gene are KGHSH and LQKENI. This CDR3 contains 15 residues. J lost 6 bases, V lost 6 bases, and 7 bases had no gene match. The CDR3: CASSPGTGVAGELFF. The CDR3 region has the DNA TGTGCCAGCTCTCCGGGGACAGGGGTCGCCGGGGAGCTGTTTTTT.